This TCR beta chain was retrieved from a study of cytomegalovirus exposure and HLA in healthy donors. PCR involved 60 Vbeta and 13 Jbeta primers. The repertoire was sequenced with immunoSEQ multiplex PCR; TCRdb's copy has only in-frame clones and lacks some. Of approximately 74,000 clones listed, around 60% were seen once; the top ten hold approximately 5.4%. Study-wide results and limits: The study found most TCR sequences rare, yet found some public TCRs in many donors.

With regard to this clone: Its antigen is not known.

V lost 2 bases, J lost 4 bases, and 7 bases lay in between. The CDR3 sequence is 12 residues long. CDR1 is SGHKS and CDR2 is YYEKEE in the germline V gene (reference sequence). This clonotype originated in a young man in good health and CMV-seropositive. The sample taken for sequencing was PBMCs. The chain is built from TRBV5-5 and TRBJ2-7, with D tentatively TRBD1 (5 bases). The CDR3 loop reads CASSFRQYEQYF. The CDR3 DNA reads TGTGCCAGCAGCTTCCGACAGTACGAGCAGTACTTC.